This TCR beta chain originates from a study of monozygotic twins with cystic fibrosis. Study information: Libraries were built from approximately 3 micrograms of fragmented DNA using about 16 PCR cycles.

This CDR3 has 15 amino acids. With V trimmed by 0 bases and J by 5 bases, 5 bases remained unmatched. The V gene's germline CDR1 is MGHRA and CDR2 YSYEKL. Generated by immunoSEQ multiplex PCR, the TCRdb table keeps only in-frame clones and is missing some. There are tens of thousands of clones in the sample; approximately 90% occur only once, and approximately 0.28% lies in the top ten. This sequence was found in a girl aged 2-9 years with cystic fibrosis. V gene TRBV4-1 combines with J gene TRBJ1-2, with 8 bases that match TRBD1. Sequencing was done on a sample of blood. The CDR3 DNA sequence: TGCGCCAGCAGCCAAGATGTCTGGACAGGGTATGGCTACACCTTC. Amino acids: CASSQDVWTGYGYTF.